This TCR beta chain was recovered during a study of blood T cell repertoires in COVID-19. The data were produced by immunoSEQ multiplex PCR, yet TCRdb's version contains in-frame clones alone and is incomplete. The sample consists of more than 350,000 clones, approximately 87% of them appearing once. The CDR3 spans 13 residues. Trimming cost V 6 bases and J 7 bases; bases outside gene matches: 0. V usage is TRBV12-3 or TRBV12-4 and J usage is TRBJ2-1; 13 positions agree with TRBD2. Sequenced sample: PBMCs or T cells enriched from blood (not recorded which). This receptor was taken from a woman aged 45-59 years who had recovered from COVID-19. The CDR3 reads CASRGLAGNEQFF. CDR3 nucleotides: TGTGCCAGCAGGGGACTAGCGGGGAATGAGCAGTTCTTC.